This TCR beta chain was profiled in a study of vaccination effects on CD4 cells after COVID-19. The ViraFEST assay expanded antigen-specific CD4+ T cells with viral peptide pools before sequencing. Subsequent to 10 days of culture, CD4+ T cells were isolated. This person caught SARS-CoV-2 sometime from March to December 2020, and PCR testing confirmed the infection. It was with about 10 IU/ml IL-2 and 9.5 to 10 ug/ml peptides that some 1.8 million PBMC per well were cultured. A half-medium replacement with IL-2 medium was carried out on days 3 and 7. General study points: Convalescent patients were few in the study, and early post-infection timepoints were absent.

The CDR3 is 14 amino acids. The ends were cut back, 4 bases at V and 10 bases at J, with 16 bases in the middle. Germline V gene lookup returns CDR1 SGHTA and CDR2 FQGNSA. The assay was immunoSEQ multiplex PCR, and TCRdb's table has in-frame clones only and misses some. Of roughly 70,000 clones listed, 73% are singletons. A remark on this clone: The antigen remains undetermined.

The sequence derives from a human donor who had a prior SARS-CoV-2 infection. The chain couples TRBV7-2 to TRBJ2-2, with D tentatively TRBD2 (5 bases). Specimen: CD4+ T cells from PBMCs cultured with HIV peptides, collected before COVID-19 vaccination. Subset of the sample: HIV-1 Nef peptide pool negative control/reference culture. CDR3: CASSSPTGSSELFF. CDR3 nucleotides: TGTGCCAGCAGCTCCCCTACGGGGAGTTCGGAGCTGTTTTTT.